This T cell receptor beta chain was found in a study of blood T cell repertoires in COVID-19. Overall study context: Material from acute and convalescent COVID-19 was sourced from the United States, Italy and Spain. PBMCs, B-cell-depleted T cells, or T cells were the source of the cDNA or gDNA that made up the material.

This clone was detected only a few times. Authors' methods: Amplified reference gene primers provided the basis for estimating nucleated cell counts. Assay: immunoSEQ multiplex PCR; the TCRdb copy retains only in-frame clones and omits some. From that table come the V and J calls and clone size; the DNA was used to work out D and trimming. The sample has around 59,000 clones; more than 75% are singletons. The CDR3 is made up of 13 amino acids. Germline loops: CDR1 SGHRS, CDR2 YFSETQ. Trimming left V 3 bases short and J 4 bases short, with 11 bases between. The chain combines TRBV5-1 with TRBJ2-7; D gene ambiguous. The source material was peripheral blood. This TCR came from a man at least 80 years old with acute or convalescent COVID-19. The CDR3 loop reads CASSWAGSYEQYF. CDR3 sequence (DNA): TGCGCCAGCAGCTGGGCTGGATCATACGAGCAGTACTTC.